The 10 T cell receptor beta chains below come from one sample, sequenced in a study of identical twins. TCRdb reanalysed the 5' RACE reads using MiXCR and keeps one entry per CDR3 protein. This sample carries roughly 720,000 distinct CDR3 sequences, 15% to 20% of them seen once, and the ten largest clones take around 14%. These data were likewise used in another study, on T cells expressing NK-cell markers.

The sample taken for sequencing was PBMCs. Receptors originate from a woman aged 18 to 35 in good health.

This clonotype was seen ten or more times. The CDR3 DNA reads TGTGCCAGCAGGCCGGGACAAGGAAAAACCGGGGAGCTGTTTTTT. This encodes CASRPGQGKTGELFF. V usage is TRBV12-3 or TRBV12-4 and J usage is TRBJ2-2; D may be TRBD1 (6 bases). This CDR3 has 15 residues. V gave up 6 bases and J gave up 5 bases, with 16 bases separating them.

This clonotype was detected ten times or more. This rearrangement joins TRBV12-3 or TRBV12-4 to TRBJ1-5; 8 nucleotides agree with TRBD1. Trimming at V came to 0 bases and at J to 4 bases, leaving 2 bases not matched to a gene. CDR3 length: 15 residues. CDR3 sequence reads: CASSLAGTGNQPQHF. DNA of the CDR3: TGTGCCAGCAGTTTAGCGGGGACAGGTAATCAGCCCCAGCATTTT.

Only a few counts were recorded for this clonotype. This chain links TRBV5-1 with TRBJ2-1; TRBD1 might be the D (6 bases). The V and J ends lost 2 bases and 4 bases respectively, with 19 bases between them. The CDR3 is 17 amino acids. From germline, CDR1 is SGHRS and CDR2 YFSETQ. CDR3: CASSFGRGIGRYNEQFF. The CDR3 DNA reads TGCGCCAGCAGCTTCGGCAGGGGAATAGGGCGGTACAATGAGCAGTTCTTC.

The rearrangement uses TRBV20-1 and TRBJ2-5; D unresolved. Germline loops: CDR1 DFQATT, CDR2 SNEGSKA (reference sequence). V lost 1 base to trimming and J lost 5 bases, with 14 bases between them. CDR3 length: 14 residues. The CDR3 loop reads CSARGSLSWETQYF. The CDR3 DNA follows: TGCAGTGCTAGAGGTTCATTGAGTTGGGAGACCCAGTACTTC.

The V call is TRBV11-2, the J call TRBJ2-7; perhaps TRBD2 as D (5 bases). Germline V gene lookup returns CDR1 SGHAT and CDR2 FQNNGV. The CDR3 length is 12 residues. Trimming stripped 6 bases from V and 5 bases from J, with 11 bases between. CDR3 in DNA: TGTGCCAGCAGAACTACTAGTAACGAGCAGTACTTC. Its protein product is CASRTTSNEQYF.

This clonotype was seen more than once but under ten times. The rearrangement links TRBV20-1 to TRBJ2-4, with 10 positions matching TRBD2. Losses at the gene ends were 3 bases for V and 13 bases for J; bases not matched to a gene: 12. This CDR3 has 14 residues. Looked up from germline, CDR1 is DFQATT and CDR2 is SNEGSKA (reference sequence). Here the CDR3 reads CSASDRLAGVIQYF. For the CDR3, the DNA is TGCAGTGCTAGCGACAGGCTAGCGGGAGTTATACAGTACTTC.

This clonotype was recorded a few times. V gene TRBV4-2 combines with J gene TRBJ1-5; 8 positions agree with TRBD1. V shed 0 bases, J shed 5 bases, and the junction held 6 bases outside the gene matches. Germline V gives CDR1 LGHNA, CDR2 YNFKEQ. CDR3 length equals 16 residues. The CDR3, as DNA: TGTGCCAGCAGCCAAGAGCAGGGGGCTTTTTATCAGCCCCAGCATTTT. As protein: CASSQEQGAFYQPQHF.

This clonotype was seen at least ten times. This rearrangement joins TRBV5-1 to TRBJ2-7; 9 positions agree with TRBD1. The CDR3 has 16 amino acids. Looked up from germline, CDR1 is SGHRS and CDR2 is YFSETQ. V lost 2 bases to trimming and J lost 3 bases; unmatched junction nucleotides: 9. The CDR3 region is CASSFWPGQGDYEQYF. CDR3 bases: TGCGCCAGCAGCTTTTGGCCGGGACAGGGAGACTACGAGCAGTACTTC.

This chain connects TRBV12-5 to TRBJ2-7; no definite D call. The CDR3 consists of 12 residues. Germline V gene data show CDR1 as LGHNT and CDR2 as FRNRAP. Trimming pared 3 bases from V and 6 bases from J, leaving 9 bases between. Here the CDR3 reads CASGLRLGEQYF. DNA for the CDR3: TGTGCTAGTGGTTTACGGCTTGGCGAGCAGTACTTC.

The rearrangement uses TRBV3-1 and TRBJ2-3; 9 bases map to TRBD2. V lost 7 bases, J lost 0 bases, and 5 bases stayed unmatched. Looked up from germline, CDR1 is LGHDT and CDR2 is YNNKEL (reference sequence). CDR3 length: 15 amino acids. CDR3 amino acids: CASTDSGGSTDTQYF. The CDR3 bases are TGTGCCAGCACCGATAGCGGGGGAAGCACAGATACGCAGTATTTT.